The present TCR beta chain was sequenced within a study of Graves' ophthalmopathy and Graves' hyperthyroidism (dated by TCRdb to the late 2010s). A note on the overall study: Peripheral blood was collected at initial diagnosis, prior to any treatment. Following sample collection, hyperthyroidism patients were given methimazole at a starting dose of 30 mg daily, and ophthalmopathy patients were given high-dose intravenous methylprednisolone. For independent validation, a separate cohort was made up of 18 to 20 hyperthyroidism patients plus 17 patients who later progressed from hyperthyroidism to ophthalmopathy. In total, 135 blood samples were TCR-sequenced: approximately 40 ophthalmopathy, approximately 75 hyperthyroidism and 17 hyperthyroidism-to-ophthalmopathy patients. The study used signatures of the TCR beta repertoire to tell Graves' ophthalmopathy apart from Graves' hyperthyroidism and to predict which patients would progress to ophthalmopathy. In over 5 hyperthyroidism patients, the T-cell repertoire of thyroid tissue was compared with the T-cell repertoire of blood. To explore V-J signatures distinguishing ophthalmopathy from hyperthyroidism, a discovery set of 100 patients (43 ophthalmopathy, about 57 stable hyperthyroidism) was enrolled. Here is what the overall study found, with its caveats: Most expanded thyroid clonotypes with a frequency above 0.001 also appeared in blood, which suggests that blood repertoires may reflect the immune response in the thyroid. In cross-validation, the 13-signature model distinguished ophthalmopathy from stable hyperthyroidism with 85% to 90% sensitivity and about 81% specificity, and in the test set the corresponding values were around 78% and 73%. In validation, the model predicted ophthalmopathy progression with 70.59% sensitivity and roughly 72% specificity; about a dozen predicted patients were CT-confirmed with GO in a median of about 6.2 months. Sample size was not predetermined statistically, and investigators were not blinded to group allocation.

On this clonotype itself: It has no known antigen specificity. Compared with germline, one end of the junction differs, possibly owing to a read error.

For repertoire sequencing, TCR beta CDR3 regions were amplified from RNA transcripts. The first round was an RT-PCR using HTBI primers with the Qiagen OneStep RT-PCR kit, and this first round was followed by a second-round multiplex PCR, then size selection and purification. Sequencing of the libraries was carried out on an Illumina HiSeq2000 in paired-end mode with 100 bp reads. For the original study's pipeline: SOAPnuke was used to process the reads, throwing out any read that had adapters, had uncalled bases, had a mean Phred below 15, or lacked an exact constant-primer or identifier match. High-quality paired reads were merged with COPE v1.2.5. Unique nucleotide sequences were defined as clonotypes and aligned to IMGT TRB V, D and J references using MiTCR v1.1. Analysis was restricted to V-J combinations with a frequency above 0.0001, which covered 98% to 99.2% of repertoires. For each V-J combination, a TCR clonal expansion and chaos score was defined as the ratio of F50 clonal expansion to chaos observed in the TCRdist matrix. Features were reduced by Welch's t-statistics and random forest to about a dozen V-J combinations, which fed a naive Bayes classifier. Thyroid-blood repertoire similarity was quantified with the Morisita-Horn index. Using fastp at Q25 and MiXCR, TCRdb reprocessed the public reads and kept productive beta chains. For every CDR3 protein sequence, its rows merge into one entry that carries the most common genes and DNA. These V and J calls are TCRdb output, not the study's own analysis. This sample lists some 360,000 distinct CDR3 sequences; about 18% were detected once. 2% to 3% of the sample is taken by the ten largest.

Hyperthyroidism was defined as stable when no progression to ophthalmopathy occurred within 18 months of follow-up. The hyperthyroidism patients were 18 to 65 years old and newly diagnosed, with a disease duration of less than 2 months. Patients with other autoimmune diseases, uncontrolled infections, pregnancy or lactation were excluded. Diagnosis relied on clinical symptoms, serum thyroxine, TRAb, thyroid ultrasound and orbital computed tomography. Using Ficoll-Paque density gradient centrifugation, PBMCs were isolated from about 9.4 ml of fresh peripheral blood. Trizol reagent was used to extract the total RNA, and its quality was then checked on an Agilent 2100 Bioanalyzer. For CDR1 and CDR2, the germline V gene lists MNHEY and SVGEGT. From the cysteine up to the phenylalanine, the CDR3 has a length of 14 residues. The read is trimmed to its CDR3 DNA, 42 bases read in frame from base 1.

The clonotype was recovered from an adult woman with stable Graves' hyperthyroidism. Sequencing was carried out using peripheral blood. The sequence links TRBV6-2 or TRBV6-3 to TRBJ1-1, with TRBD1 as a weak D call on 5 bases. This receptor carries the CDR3 CAGSYELGTLEAFF. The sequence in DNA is TGTGCCGGCAGTTACGAGCTGGGGACCCTTGAAGCTTTCTTT.